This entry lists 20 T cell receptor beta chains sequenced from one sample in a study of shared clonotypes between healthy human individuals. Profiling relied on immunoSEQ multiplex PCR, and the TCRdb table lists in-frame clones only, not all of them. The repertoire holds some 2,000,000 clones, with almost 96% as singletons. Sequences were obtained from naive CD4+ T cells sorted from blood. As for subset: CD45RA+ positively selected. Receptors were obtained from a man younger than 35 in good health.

CDR3 DNA sequence: TGTGCCAGCAGCGTAGACCCAGGGCCTGAAGCTTTCTTT. Translation gives CASSVDPGPEAFF. This chain links TRBV9 with TRBJ1-1; tentative D call: TRBD1 (5 bases). Looked up from germline, CDR1 is SGDLS and CDR2 is YYNGEE. Trimming left V 0 bases short and J 6 bases short, with 9 bases between. The CDR3 has 13 residues. Combining the CDR3 with reference TRBV9 and TRBJ1-1 gives the whole variable domain DSGVTQTPKHLITATGQRVTLRCSPRSGDLSVYWYQQSLDQGLQFLIQYYNGEERAKGNILERFSAQQFPDLHSELNLSSLELGDSALYFCASSVDPGPEAFFGQGTRLTVV.

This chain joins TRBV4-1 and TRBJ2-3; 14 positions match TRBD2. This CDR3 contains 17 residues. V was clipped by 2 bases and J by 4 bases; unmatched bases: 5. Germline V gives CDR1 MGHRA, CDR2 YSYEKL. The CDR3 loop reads CASSQSPGLAGADTQYF. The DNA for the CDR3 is TGCGCCAGCAGCCAAAGCCCGGGACTAGCGGGAGCAGATACGCAGTATTTT.

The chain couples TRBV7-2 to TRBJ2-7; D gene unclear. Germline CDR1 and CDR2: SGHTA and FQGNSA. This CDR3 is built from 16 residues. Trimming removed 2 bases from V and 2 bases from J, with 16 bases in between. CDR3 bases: TGTGCCAGCAGCTTAACGCCAGACATTCGGGCCTACGAGCAGTACTTC. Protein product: CASSLTPDIRAYEQYF. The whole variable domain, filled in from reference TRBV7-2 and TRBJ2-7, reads GAGVSQSPSNKVTEKGKDVELRCDPISGHTALYWYRQSLGQGLEFLIYFQGNSAPDKSGLPSDRFSAERTGGSVSTLTIQRTQQEDSAVYLCASSLTPDIRAYEQYFGPGTRLTVT.

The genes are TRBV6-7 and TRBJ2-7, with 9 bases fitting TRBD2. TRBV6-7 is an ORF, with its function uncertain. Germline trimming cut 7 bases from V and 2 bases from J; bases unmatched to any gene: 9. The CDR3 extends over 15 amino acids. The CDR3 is CASTPDLAGTYEQYF. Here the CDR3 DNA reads TGTGCCAGCACCCCAGATCTAGCGGGGACCTACGAGCAGTACTTC.

CDR3 bases: TGTGCCAGCAGTGCGGGGGGGCCGTGGGAGCAGTACTTC. Protein product: CASSAGGPWEQYF. The rearrangement uses TRBV28 and TRBJ2-7; 9 bases are shared with TRBD2. CDR3 size: 13 residues. The ends lost 5 bases at V and 7 bases at J; junction bases unmatched: 6. Germline V CDR1 and CDR2: MDHEN, SYDVKM.

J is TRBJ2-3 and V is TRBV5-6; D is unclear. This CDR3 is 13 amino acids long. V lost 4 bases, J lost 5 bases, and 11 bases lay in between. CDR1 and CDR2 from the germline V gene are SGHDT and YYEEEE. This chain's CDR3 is CASSERPGDTQYF. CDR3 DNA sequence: TGTGCCAGCAGCGAGAGACCGGGAGATACGCAGTATTTT.

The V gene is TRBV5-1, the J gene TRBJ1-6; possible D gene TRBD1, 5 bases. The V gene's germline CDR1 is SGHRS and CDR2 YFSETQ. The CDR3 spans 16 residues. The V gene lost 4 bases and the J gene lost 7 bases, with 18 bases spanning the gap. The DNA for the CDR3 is TGCGCCAGCAGCCCGGGGACGGACTGGGGGAATTCACCCCTCCACTTT. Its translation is CASSPGTDWGNSPLHF.

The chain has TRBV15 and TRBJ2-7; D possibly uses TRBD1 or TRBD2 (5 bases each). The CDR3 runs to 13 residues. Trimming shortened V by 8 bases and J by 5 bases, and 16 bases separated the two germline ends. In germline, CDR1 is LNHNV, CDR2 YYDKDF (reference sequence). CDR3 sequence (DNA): TGTGCCACCCGGGATTGGGGCACCGACGAGCAGTACTTC. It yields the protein CATRDWGTDEQYF.

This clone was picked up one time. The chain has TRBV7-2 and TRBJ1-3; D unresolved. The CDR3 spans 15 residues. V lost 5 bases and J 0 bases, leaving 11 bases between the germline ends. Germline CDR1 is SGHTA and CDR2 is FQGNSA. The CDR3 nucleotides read TGTGCCAGCAGCGGCCGGATGAGCTCTGGAAACACCATATATTTT. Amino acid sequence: CASSGRMSSGNTIYF.

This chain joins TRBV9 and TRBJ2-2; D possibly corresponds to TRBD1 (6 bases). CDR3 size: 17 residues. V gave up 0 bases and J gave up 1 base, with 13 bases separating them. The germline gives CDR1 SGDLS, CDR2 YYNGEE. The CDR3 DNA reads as TGTGCCAGCAGCGTAGCTGGAAGGACAGTGAACACCGGGGAGCTGTTTTTT. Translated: CASSVAGRTVNTGELFF. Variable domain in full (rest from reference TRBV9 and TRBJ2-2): DSGVTQTPKHLITATGQRVTLRCSPRSGDLSVYWYQQSLDQGLQFLIQYYNGEERAKGNILERFSAQQFPDLHSELNLSSLELGDSALYFCASSVAGRTVNTGELFFGEGSRLTVL.

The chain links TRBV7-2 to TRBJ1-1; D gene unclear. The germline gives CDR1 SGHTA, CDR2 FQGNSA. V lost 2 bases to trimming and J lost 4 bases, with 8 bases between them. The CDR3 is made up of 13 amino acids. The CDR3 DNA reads TGTGCCAGCAGCTTAATAAGGTTCACTGAAGCTTTCTTT. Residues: CASSLIRFTEAFF.

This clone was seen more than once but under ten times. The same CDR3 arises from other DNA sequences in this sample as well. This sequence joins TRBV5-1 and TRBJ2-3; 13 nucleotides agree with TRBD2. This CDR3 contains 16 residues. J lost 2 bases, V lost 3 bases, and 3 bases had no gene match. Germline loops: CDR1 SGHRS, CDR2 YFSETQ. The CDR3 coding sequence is TGCGCCAGCAGCTCAGGACTAGCGGGGGACACAGATACGCAGTATTTT. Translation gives CASSSGLAGDTDTQYF.

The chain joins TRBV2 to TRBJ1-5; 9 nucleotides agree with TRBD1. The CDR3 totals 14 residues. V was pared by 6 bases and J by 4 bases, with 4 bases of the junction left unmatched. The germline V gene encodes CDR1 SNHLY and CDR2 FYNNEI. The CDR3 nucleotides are TGTGCCAGCAGCGGGACAGGGAAGAATCAGCCCCAGCATTTT. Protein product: CASSGTGKNQPQHF.

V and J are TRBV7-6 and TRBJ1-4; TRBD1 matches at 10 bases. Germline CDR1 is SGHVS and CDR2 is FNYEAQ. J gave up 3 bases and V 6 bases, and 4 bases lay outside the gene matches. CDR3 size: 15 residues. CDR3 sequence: CASSRQGASNEKLFF. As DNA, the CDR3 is TGTGCCAGCAGTCGACAGGGGGCATCTAATGAAAAACTGTTTTTT.

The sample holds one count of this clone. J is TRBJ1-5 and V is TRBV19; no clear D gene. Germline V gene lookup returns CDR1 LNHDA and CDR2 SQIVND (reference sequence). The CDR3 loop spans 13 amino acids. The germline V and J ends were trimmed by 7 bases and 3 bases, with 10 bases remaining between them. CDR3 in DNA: TGTGCCAGTAAAGCGGGGAACAATCAGCCCCAGCATTTT. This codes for CASKAGNNQPQHF.

DNA for the CDR3: TGTGCCAGCAGTCGCGGGGGGGTTAATCAGCCCCAGCATTTT. Protein: CASSRGGVNQPQHF. The chain recombines TRBV6-5 with TRBJ1-5, with a weak D call TRBD1 (5 bases). CDR3 length: 14 residues. Germline-derived CDR1 and CDR2 are MNHEY and SVGAGI. The V end was cut by 5 bases, the J end by 4 bases, with 12 bases between.

The CDR3 loop is CASSPPTDLGGELFF. CDR3 bases: TGTGCCAGCTCACCACCGACTGACCTTGGGGGGGAGCTGTTTTTT. The chain carries TRBV18 and TRBJ2-2; no clear D gene. This CDR3 is 15 amino acids long. The germline gives CDR1 KGHSH, CDR2 LQKENI. Deletions cut 0 bases from V and 8 bases from J, with 13 bases between. Together with reference TRBV18 and TRBJ2-2, the CDR3 gives the full variable domain: NAGVMQNPRHLVRRRGQEARLRCSPMKGHSHVYWYRQLPEEGLKFMVYLQKENIIDESGMPKERFSAEFPKEGPSILRIQQVVRGDSAAYFCASSPPTDLGGELFFGEGSRLTVL.

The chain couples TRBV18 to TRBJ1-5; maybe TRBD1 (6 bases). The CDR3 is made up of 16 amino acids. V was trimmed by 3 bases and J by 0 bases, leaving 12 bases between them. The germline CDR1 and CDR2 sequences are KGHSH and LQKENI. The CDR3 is CASSPKGGLSNQPQHF. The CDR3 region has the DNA TGTGCCAGCTCACCTAAAGGGGGACTTAGCAATCAGCCCCAGCATTTT. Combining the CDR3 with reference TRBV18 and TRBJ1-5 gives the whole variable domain NAGVMQNPRHLVRRRGQEARLRCSPMKGHSHVYWYRQLPEEGLKFMVYLQKENIIDESGMPKERFSAEFPKEGPSILRIQQVVRGDSAAYFCASSPKGGLSNQPQHFGDGTRLSIL.

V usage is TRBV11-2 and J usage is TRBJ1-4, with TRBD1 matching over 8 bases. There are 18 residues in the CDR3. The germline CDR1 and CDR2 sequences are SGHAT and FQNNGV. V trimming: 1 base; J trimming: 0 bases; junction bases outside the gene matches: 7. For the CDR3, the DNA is TGTGCCAGCAGCTTAGTTGGGACAGGCCATGCAACTAATGAAAAACTGTTTTTT. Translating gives CASSLVGTGHATNEKLFF.

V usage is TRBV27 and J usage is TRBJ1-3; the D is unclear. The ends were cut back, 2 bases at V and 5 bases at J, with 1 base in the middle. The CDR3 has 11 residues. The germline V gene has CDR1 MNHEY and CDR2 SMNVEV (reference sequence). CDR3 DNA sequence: TGTGCCAGCAGTTTACGAAACACCATATATTTT. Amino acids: CASSLRNTIYF.